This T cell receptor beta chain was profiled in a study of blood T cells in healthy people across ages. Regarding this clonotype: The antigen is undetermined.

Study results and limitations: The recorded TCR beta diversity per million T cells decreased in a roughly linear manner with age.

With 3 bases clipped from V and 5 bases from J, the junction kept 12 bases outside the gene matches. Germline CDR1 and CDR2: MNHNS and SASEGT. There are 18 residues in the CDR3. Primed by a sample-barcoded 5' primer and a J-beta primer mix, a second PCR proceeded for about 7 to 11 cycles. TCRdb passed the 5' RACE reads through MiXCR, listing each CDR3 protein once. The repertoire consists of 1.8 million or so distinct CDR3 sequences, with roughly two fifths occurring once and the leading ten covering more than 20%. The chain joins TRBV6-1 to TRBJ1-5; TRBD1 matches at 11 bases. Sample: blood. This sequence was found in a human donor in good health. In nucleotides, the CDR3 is TGTGCCAGCAGTGATCGAGGACAGGGGGCAAGGGGGTATCAGCCCCAGCATTTT. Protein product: CASSDRGQGARGYQPQHF.